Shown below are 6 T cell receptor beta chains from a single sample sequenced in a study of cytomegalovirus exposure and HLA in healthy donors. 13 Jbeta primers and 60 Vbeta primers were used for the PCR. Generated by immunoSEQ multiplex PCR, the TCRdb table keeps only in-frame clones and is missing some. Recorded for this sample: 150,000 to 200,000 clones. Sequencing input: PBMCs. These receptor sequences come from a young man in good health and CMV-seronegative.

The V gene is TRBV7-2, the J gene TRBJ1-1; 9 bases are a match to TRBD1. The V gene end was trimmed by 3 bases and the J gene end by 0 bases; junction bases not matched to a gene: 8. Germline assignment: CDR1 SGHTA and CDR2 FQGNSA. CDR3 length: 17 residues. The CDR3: CASSFRTGATVNTEAFF. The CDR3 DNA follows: TGTGCCAGCAGCTTTCGGACAGGGGCCACTGTGAACACTGAAGCTTTCTTT.

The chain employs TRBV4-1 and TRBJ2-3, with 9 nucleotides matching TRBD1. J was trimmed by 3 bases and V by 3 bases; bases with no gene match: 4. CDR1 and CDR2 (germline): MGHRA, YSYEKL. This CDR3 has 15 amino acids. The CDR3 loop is CASSQPGQGTDTQYF. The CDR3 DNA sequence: TGCGCCAGCAGCCAGCCAGGACAGGGGACAGATACGCAGTATTTT.

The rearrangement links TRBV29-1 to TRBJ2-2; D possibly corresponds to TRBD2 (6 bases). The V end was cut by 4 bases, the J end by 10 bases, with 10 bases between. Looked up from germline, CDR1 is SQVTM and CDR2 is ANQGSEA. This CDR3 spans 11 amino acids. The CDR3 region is CSVGGREELFF. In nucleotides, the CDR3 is TGCAGCGTTGGAGGGCGGGAGGAGCTGTTTTTT.

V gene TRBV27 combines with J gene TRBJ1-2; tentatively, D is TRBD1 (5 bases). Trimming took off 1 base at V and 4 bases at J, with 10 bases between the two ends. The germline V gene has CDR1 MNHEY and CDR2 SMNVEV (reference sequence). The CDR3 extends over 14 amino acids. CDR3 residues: CASSLWGSGYGYTF. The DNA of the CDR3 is TGTGCCAGCAGTTTATGGGGCTCCGGCTATGGCTACACCTTC.

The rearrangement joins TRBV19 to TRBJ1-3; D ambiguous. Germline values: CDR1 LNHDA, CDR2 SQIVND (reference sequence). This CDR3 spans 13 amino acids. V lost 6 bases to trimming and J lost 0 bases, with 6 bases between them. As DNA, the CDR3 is TGTGCCAGTAGAGTGAGCTCTGGAAACACCATATATTTT. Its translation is CASRVSSGNTIYF. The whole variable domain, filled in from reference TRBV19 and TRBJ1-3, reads DGGITQSPKYLFRKEGQNVTLSCEQNLNHDAMYWYRQDPGQGLRLIYYSQIVNDFQKGDIAEGYSVSREKKESFPLTVTSAQKNPTAFYLCASRVSSGNTIYFGEGSWLTVV.

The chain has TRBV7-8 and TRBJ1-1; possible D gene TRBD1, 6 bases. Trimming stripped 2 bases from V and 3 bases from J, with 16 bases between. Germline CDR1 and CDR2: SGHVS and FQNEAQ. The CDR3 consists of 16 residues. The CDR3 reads CASSLKYRERDTEAFF. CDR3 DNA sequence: TGTGCCAGCAGCTTAAAATACAGGGAAAGAGACACTGAAGCTTTCTTT.